This is a list of T cell receptor beta chains from one sample in a study of shared clonotypes between healthy human individuals. Assay used: immunoSEQ multiplex PCR; TCRdb lists only in-frame clones, some missing. The top ten hold roughly 0.13% of the sample, which has 2 million to 2.5 million clones, 90% to 96% seen once. The sample taken for sequencing was naive CD4+ T cells sorted from blood. The receptors come from a man aged 18 to 29 in good health. The CDR3 runs from the conserved cysteine through the conserved F or W. A D gene is named only where the DNA matches it firmly. Clone size is not always given. Where it is, it says once, few, many or a class for expanded clones.

J,D,size,V,CDR3,DNA
TRBJ1-6,NA,NA,TRBV28,CASSGDSNSPLHF,TGTGCCAGCAGCGGGGACTCGAATTCACCCCTCCACTTT
TRBJ1-2,NA,NA,TRBV5-1,CASSFGESYGYTF,TGCGCCAGCAGCTTCGGGGAGTCCTATGGCTACACCTTC
TRBJ2-3,NA,NA,TRBV5-1,CASSLDLAGTTDTQYF,TGCGCCAGCAGCTTGGATCTGGCGGGAACCACAGATACGCAGTATTTT
TRBJ1-2,NA,NA,TRBV9,CASSAQTENYGYTF,TGTGCCAGCAGCGCCCAGACAGAAAACTATGGCTACACCTTC
TRBJ1-1,NA,NA,TRBV4-1,CASSQRDIFRGYDTEAFF,TGCGCCAGCAGCCAAAGGGACATCTTTAGGGGGTACGACACTGAAGCTTTCTTT
TRBJ1-1,NA,NA,TRBV19,CASSIARGNTEAFF,TGTGCCAGTAGTATCGCCCGAGGGAACACTGAAGCTTTCTTT
TRBJ2-4,TRBD1,NA,TRBV29-1,CSVLNRGKVDIQYF,TGCAGCGTCCTAAACAGGGGTAAAGTTGACATTCAGTACTTC
TRBJ2-3,TRBD2,NA,TRBV5-1,CASSGGLVVDTQYF,TGCGCCAGCAGCGGGGGACTAGTTGTAGATACGCAGTATTTT
TRBJ2-5,NA,NA,TRBV18,CASSPGLLQETQYF,TGTGCCAGCTCACCGGGACTCCTTCAAGAGACCCAGTACTTC
TRBJ2-3,TRBD2,NA,TRBV5-1,CASSTGLAGGRTDTQYF,TGCGCCAGCAGCACCGGACTAGCGGGGGGAAGGACAGATACGCAGTATTTT
TRBJ2-5,NA,NA,TRBV18,CASSPVGQKETQYF,TGTGCCAGCTCGCCGGTAGGGCAGAAAGAGACCCAGTACTTC
TRBJ1-4,TRBD1,NA,TRBV7-9,CASSRDSDYEKLFF,TGTGCCAGCAGCCGGGACAGTGATTATGAAAAACTGTTTTTT
TRBJ2-7,TRBD1,NA,TRBV30,CAYSGTVRNEQYF,TGTGCCTACTCCGGGACAGTAAGAAACGAGCAGTACTTC
TRBJ2-3,NA,NA,TRBV5-1,CASSFIENTQYF,TGCGCCAGCAGCTTTATCGAAAATACGCAGTATTTT
TRBJ1-6,TRBD1,NA,TRBV2,CASTDRGSYNSPLHF,TGTGCCAGCACAGACAGGGGATCCTATAATTCACCCCTCCACTTT
TRBJ1-5,NA,NA,TRBV4-1,CASSQDIRGAIQPQHF,TGCGCCAGCAGCCAAGATATAAGGGGGGCTATTCAGCCCCAGCATTTT
TRBJ1-2,NA,NA,TRBV28,CASTKGGNYGYTF,TGTGCCAGCACCAAGGGGGGCAACTATGGCTACACCTTC
TRBJ2-3,NA,NA,TRBV4-1,CASRRGEGFTDTQYF,TGCGCCAGCAGAAGGGGAGAGGGCTTCACAGATACGCAGTATTTT
TRBJ1-2,TRBD1,once,TRBV6-6,CASSYGGTAAIGGYTF,TGTGCCAGCAGCTACGGAGGGACAGCCGCTATCGGTGGCTACACCTTC
TRBJ2-3,NA,NA,TRBV10-3,CAISEGDGTQYF,TGTGCCATCAGTGAGGGCGATGGGACGCAGTATTTT
TRBJ2-5,TRBD2,NA,TRBV19,CASSMGLAGVGIETQYF,TGTGCCAGTAGTATGGGGCTAGCGGGAGTAGGTATAGAGACCCAGTACTTC
TRBJ1-6,NA,NA,TRBV6-9,CATPFLCGANSPLHF,TGTGCCACCCCTTTCCTCTGCGGGGCGAATTCACCCCTCCACTTT
TRBJ1-2,NA,NA,TRBV18,CASSPSNAGSHVGYTF,TGTGCCAGCTCACCATCGAACGCCGGGTCCCACGTCGGCTACACCTTC
TRBJ1-5,NA,NA,TRBV30,CAWSVPGNQPQHF,TGTGCCTGGAGTGTACCCGGTAATCAGCCCCAGCATTTT
TRBJ2-5,TRBD2,NA,TRBV6-1,CASSEELAGVETQYF,TGTGCCAGCAGTGAAGAACTAGCGGGAGTGGAGACCCAGTACTTC
TRBJ2-3,NA,NA,TRBV2,CASSEALVGHTDTQYF,TGTGCCAGCAGTGAAGCCCTTGTCGGACACACAGATACGCAGTATTTT
TRBJ1-2,NA,NA,TRBV27,CASRPSKGWNGYTF,TGTGCCAGCAGACCATCCAAGGGGTGGAATGGCTACACCTTC
TRBJ2-5,NA,NA,TRBV5-6,CASSLPGTIKETQYF,TGTGCCAGCAGCTTACCCGGGACAATAAAAGAGACCCAGTACTTC
TRBJ2-5,TRBD2,NA,TRBV25-1,CASRASGGAMETQYF,TGTGCCAGCAGAGCTAGCGGGGGGGCAATGGAGACCCAGTACTTC
TRBJ2-2,TRBD1,NA,TRBV5-1,CASSPGQGLVTGELFF,TGCGCCAGCAGCCCAGGACAGGGACTTGTAACCGGGGAGCTGTTTTTT
TRBJ2-4,NA,NA,TRBV5-6,CASSSTSLIAKNIQYF,TGTGCCAGCAGTTCTACTAGCCTGATAGCCAAAAACATTCAGTACTTC
TRBJ1-4,NA,NA,TRBV7-9,CASSLDPGSNEKLFF,TGTGCCAGCAGCTTAGACCCGGGATCTAATGAAAAACTGTTTTTT
TRBJ2-7,NA,NA,TRBV5-1,CASSSVGGTPYEQYF,TGCGCCAGCAGCTCCGTGGGGGGGACACCTTACGAGCAGTACTTC
TRBJ1-1,NA,few,TRBV19,CASSINRAIVGTEAFF,TGTGCCAGTAGTATAAACAGGGCGATTGTCGGCACTGAAGCTTTCTTT
TRBJ2-5,NA,NA,TRBV2,CASSGGQNQETQYF,TGTGCCAGCAGTGGTGGACAGAACCAAGAGACCCAGTACTTC
TRBJ1-2,NA,NA,TRBV28,CASRPPGSYGYTF,TGTGCCAGCAGACCTCCCGGCAGCTATGGCTACACCTTC
TRBJ2-7,TRBD1,NA,TRBV6-6,CASRPRDRAYEQYF,TGTGCCAGCAGGCCCCGGGACAGGGCCTACGAGCAGTACTTC
TRBJ1-1,NA,NA,TRBV5-4,CASSLVGVQNTEAFF,TGTGCCAGCAGCTTGGTTGGGGTTCAGAACACTGAAGCTTTCTTT
TRBJ2-7,NA,once,TRBV20-1,CSAGTGYEQYF,TGCAGCGCCGGGACGGGCTACGAGCAGTACTTC
TRBJ2-7,NA,NA,TRBV28,CASSGTEGYEQYF,TGTGCCAGCAGCGGGACGGAGGGCTACGAGCAGTACTTC
TRBJ2-1,TRBD2,NA,TRBV2,CATTGLADNEQFF,TGTGCCACCACCGGACTAGCGGACAATGAGCAGTTCTTC
TRBJ2-7,TRBD1,NA,TRBV5-1,CASSPDAGTVSYEQYF,TGCGCCAGCAGCCCGGACGCCGGGACAGTCTCCTACGAGCAGTACTTC
TRBJ2-5,TRBD1,NA,TRBV5-1,CASSLSWDRGQETQYF,TGCGCCAGCAGCTTGAGTTGGGACAGGGGTCAAGAGACCCAGTACTTC
TRBJ1-6,NA,NA,TRBV5-4,CASSLGGRTYNSPLHF,TGTGCCAGCAGCCTGGGGGGGAGGACCTATAATTCACCCCTCCACTTT
TRBJ2-7,NA,NA,TRBV7-2,CASSLASGFRYEQYF,TGTGCCAGCAGCTTAGCATCCGGTTTCAGGTACGAGCAGTACTTC
TRBJ1-6,NA,NA,TRBV7-2,CASTPLGSSSPLHF,TGTGCCAGCACCCCATTGGGCTCGAGTTCACCCCTCCACTTT
TRBJ1-2,TRBD1,NA,TRBV5-1,CASSLSTGDYGYTF,TGCGCCAGCAGCCTTTCTACAGGGGACTATGGCTACACCTTC
TRBJ2-2,NA,NA,TRBV25-1,CASSQGGNTGELFF,TGTGCCAGCAGTCAGGGGGGGAACACCGGGGAGCTGTTTTTT
TRBJ1-3,NA,NA,TRBV2,CASRSSGSSGNTIYF,TGTGCCAGCAGATCCTCAGGGTCCTCTGGAAACACCATATATTTT